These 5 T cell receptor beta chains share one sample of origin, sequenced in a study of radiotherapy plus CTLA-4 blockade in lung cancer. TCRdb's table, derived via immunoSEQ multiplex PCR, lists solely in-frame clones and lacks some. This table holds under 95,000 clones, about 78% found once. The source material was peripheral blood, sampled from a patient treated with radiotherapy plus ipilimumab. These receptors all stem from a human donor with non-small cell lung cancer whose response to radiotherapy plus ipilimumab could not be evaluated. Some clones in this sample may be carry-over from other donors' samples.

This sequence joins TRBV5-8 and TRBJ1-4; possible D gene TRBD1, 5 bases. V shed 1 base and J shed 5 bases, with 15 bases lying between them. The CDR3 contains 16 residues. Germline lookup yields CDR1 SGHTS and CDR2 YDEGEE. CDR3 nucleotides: TGTGCCAGCAGCTTGCCCGGTGGGCGGGGGAATGAAAAACTGTTTTTT. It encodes CASSLPGGRGNEKLFF. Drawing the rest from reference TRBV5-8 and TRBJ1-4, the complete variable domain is EAGVTQSPTHLIKTRGQQATLRCSPISGHTSVYWYQQALGLGLQFLLWYDEGEERNRGNFPPRFSGRQFPNYSSELNVNALELEDSALYLCASSLPGGRGNEKLFFGSGTQLSVL.

The CDR3: CASSLGQYNEQFF. The DNA for the CDR3 is TGTGCCAGCAGCTTAGGACAGTACAATGAGCAGTTCTTC. V gene TRBV7-8 combines with J gene TRBJ2-1; D may be TRBD1 (5 bases). The germline V and J ends were trimmed by 1 base and 4 bases, with 5 bases remaining between them. Germline V CDR1 and CDR2: SGHVS, FQNEAQ. The CDR3 spans 13 residues.

The CDR3 nucleotides are TGTGCCAGCAGGCACCCACGGATAGCGGGGAACACCGGGGAGCTGTTTTTT. Protein: CASRHPRIAGNTGELFF. The chain combines TRBV6-4 with TRBJ2-2; 7 bases agree with TRBD2. Trimming at V came to 6 bases and at J to 1 base, leaving 11 bases not matched to a gene. The CDR3 is made up of 17 amino acids. CDR1 MRHNA and CDR2 SNTAGT come from the germline V gene.

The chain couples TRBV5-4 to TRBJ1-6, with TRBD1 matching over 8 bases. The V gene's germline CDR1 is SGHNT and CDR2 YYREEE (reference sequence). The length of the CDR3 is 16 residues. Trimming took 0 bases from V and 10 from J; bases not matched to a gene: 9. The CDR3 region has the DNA TGTGCCAGCAGCTTGGCAGGGGGCTCGGGAGAATCACCCCTCCACTTT. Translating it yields CASSLAGGSGESPLHF.

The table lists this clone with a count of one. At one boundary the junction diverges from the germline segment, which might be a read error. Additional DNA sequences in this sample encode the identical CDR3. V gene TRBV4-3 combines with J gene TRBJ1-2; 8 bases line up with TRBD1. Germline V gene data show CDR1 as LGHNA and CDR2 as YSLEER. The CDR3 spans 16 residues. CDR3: CASSQDGIRGRDSYTF. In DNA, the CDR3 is TGCGCCAGCAGCCAAGATGGGATCAGGGGGCGCGACAGCTACACTTTC.